The 8 T cell receptor beta chains presented below share a single source sample, sequenced in a study of shared clonotypes between healthy human individuals. Clones were sequenced by immunoSEQ multiplex PCR, and TCRdb holds only the in-frame ones, with some missing. This sample yields about half a million clones, of which approximately 79% are seen a single time; around 12% belongs to the top ten. The specimen sequenced was PBMCs. The receptors derive from a woman aged 35 to 49 in good health. Some clones in this sample may be carry-over from other donors' samples.

The V gene is TRBV5-1, the J gene TRBJ2-3, with 11 bases aligning to TRBD2. With 2 bases clipped from V and 5 bases from J, the junction kept 4 bases outside the gene matches. Looked up from germline, CDR1 is SGHRS and CDR2 is YFSETQ. The CDR3 has 15 residues. CDR3 region: CASSFRGLAGDTQYF. CDR3 DNA sequence: TGCGCCAGCAGCTTCAGAGGACTAGCGGGAGATACGCAGTATTTT.

Only one count was recorded for this clone. The chain is built from TRBV10-3 and TRBJ2-3; TRBD2 agrees at 16 bases. V was clipped by 4 bases and J by 10 bases; unmatched bases: 11. Germline CDR1 ENHRY, CDR2 SYGVKD. The CDR3 is 17 residues long. The CDR3 nucleotides read TGTGCCATCAGTGGGGGGACTAGCGGGAGGGCCACGGAGTCGCAGTATTTT. Its translation is CAISGGTSGRATESQYF.

The rearrangement joins TRBV7-9 to TRBJ2-1, with 12 bases lining up with TRBD2. CDR1 is SEHNR and CDR2 is FQNEAQ in the germline V gene (reference sequence). This CDR3 has 16 residues. Trimming at V came to 1 base and at J to 9 bases, leaving 7 bases not matched to a gene. The DNA for the CDR3 is TGTGCCAGCAGCTTAGAGCCTAGCGGGAGGGGTAGTGAGCAGTTCTTC. Translating it yields CASSLEPSGRGSEQFF.

This clone was found a few times. CDR3 sequence reads: CSVSWAGLGEQYF. As DNA, the CDR3 is TGCAGCGTTAGCTGGGCAGGACTCGGGGAGCAGTACTTC. The V call is TRBV29-1, the J call TRBJ2-7; perhaps TRBD2 as D (5 bases). Trimming took 5 bases from V and 7 from J, leaving 18 bases between them. The CDR3 totals 13 residues. Per the germline V gene, CDR1 is SQVTM and CDR2 is ANQGSEA.

The chain uses TRBV6-5 and TRBJ1-3, with D possibly TRBD1 on 6 matching bases. Trimming pared 4 bases from V and 3 bases from J, leaving 10 bases between. Looked up from germline, CDR1 is MNHEY and CDR2 is SVGAGI. The CDR3 consists of 14 residues. The CDR3 coding sequence is TGTGCCAGCAGTTTACAGGGATATGGAAACACCATATATTTT. Residues: CASSLQGYGNTIYF.

The V and J genes are TRBV30 and TRBJ2-5; weak D call: TRBD2 (5 bases). The CDR3 extends over 14 amino acids. Between the trimmed V and J ends, which lost 2 bases and 2 bases, there was a span of 12 bases. Germline-derived CDR1 and CDR2 are GTSNPN and SVGIG (reference sequence). The CDR3 nucleotides read TGTGCCTGGAGTAGGAGACTACGGCAAGAGACCCAGTACTTC. Translating it yields CAWSRRLRQETQYF.

This clone was seen only a few times. J is TRBJ2-7 and V is TRBV5-4, with 8 positions matching TRBD2. The junction had 6 bases not matched to a gene; V was cut back by 4 bases and J by 6 bases. Per germline, CDR1 SGHNT and CDR2 YYREEE (reference sequence). This CDR3 is built from 13 residues. For the CDR3, the DNA is TGTGCCAGCAGCAGCGGGAGAGTAGGCGAGCAGTACTTC. Amino acids: CASSSGRVGEQYF.

The chain couples TRBV7-2 to TRBJ1-5, with 12 bases that match TRBD1. The CDR3 spans 14 residues. Germline CDR1 is SGHTA and CDR2 is FQGNSA. V was clipped by 8 bases and J by 3 bases; unmatched bases: 2. CDR3 protein: CASGTGGLNQPQHF. The CDR3 nucleotides read TGTGCCAGCGGGACAGGGGGCCTCAATCAGCCCCAGCATTTT.